This is a list of T cell receptor beta chains from one sample in a study of blood T cell repertoires in COVID-19. The table came from immunoSEQ multiplex PCR; TCRdb's copy has only in-frame clones and leaves some out. Among 93,000 or so clones listed, around 92% were seen once. The sample comprised peripheral blood. These receptors originate from a woman aged 55-70 years with acute or convalescent COVID-19. Each CDR3 is given with its conserved first and last residue. The D gene is left open where the match is weak. Clone size appears in some rows only: once, few, many, or a class for an expanded clone.

D gene | clone size | J gene | V gene | CDR3 protein | CDR3 DNA
NA | few | TRBJ2-5 | TRBV5-1 | CASSLGSGQETQYF | TGCGCCAGCAGCTTGGGAAGCGGCCAAGAGACCCAGTACTTC
NA | NA | TRBJ2-1 | TRBV19 | CASSIDRDEQFF | TGTGCCAGTAGTATAGATCGGGATGAGCAGTTCTTC
NA | once | TRBJ1-2 | TRBV2 | CASSGHTGTDGYTF | TGTGCCAGCAGCGGCCACACCGGGACTGATGGCTACACCTTC
TRBD1 | NA | TRBJ1-4 | TRBV5-4 | CASSRGQGAAEKLFF | TGTGCCAGCAGCAGGGGACAGGGGGCTGCCGAAAAACTGTTTTTT
NA | NA | TRBJ1-4 | TRBV2 | CASSGLGDGEKLFF | TGTGCCAGCAGTGGACTCGGGGATGGAGAAAAACTGTTTTTT
NA | NA | TRBJ1-1 | TRBV19 | CASSGQSNTEAFF | TGTGCCAGTTCGGGACAATCGAACACTGAAGCTTTCTTT
TRBD1 | NA | TRBJ1-1 | TRBV5-6 | CASQRQGHQDTEAFF | TGTGCCAGCCAGAGACAGGGCCACCAGGACACTGAAGCTTTCTTT
TRBD2 | NA | TRBJ2-1 | TRBV5-4 | CASRSGLVPADNEQFF | TGTGCCAGCAGGTCGGGACTAGTCCCGGCAGACAATGAGCAGTTCTTC
NA | NA | TRBJ1-2 | TRBV2 | CASSEARRAYGYTF | TGTGCCAGCAGTGAAGCTAGGCGGGCCTATGGCTACACCTTC
NA | NA | TRBJ1-2 | TRBV12-3/TRBV12-4 | CASTAGLTYGYTF | TGTGCCAGCACCGCGGGACTCACCTATGGCTACACCTTC
NA | NA | TRBJ1-2 | TRBV25-1 | CASSSLGGTREGDYGYTF | TGTGCCAGCAGTTCTCTAGGAGGAACTCGCGAAGGCGACTATGGCTACACCTTC
NA | NA | TRBJ1-2 | TRBV6-5 | CASSTGQFYGYTF | TGTGCCAGCAGTACTGGACAGTTCTATGGCTACACCTTC
TRBD2 | NA | TRBJ2-3 | TRBV9 | CASSGRTSGSTDTQYF | TGTGCCAGCAGCGGACGGACTAGCGGGAGTACAGATACGCAGTATTTT
NA | NA | TRBJ2-2 | TRBV5-6 | CASSLATGELFF | TGTGCCAGCAGCTTGGCGACCGGGGAGCTGTTTTTT
NA | NA | TRBJ1-2 | TRBV7-9 | CASSLGEVNYGYTF | TGTGCCAGCAGCTTAGGCGAAGTTAACTATGGCTACACCTTC
NA | NA | TRBJ2-6 | TRBV2 | CASSVSGANVLTF | TGTGCCAGCAGCGTCTCTGGGGCCAACGTCCTGACTTTC
NA | NA | TRBJ1-5 | TRBV7-2 | CASSLDWTYAEPQHF | TGTGCCAGCAGCTTAGATTGGACTTACGCAGAGCCCCAGCATTTT
NA | NA | TRBJ1-1 | TRBV28 | CASSSGPLTVEAFF | TGTGCCAGCAGTTCTGGGCCCCTGACAGTGGAAGCTTTCTTT
NA | NA | TRBJ2-1 | TRBV24-1 | CATSDLWGDEQFF | TGTGCCACCAGTGATTTGTGGGGCGATGAGCAGTTCTTC
TRBD2 | NA | TRBJ2-2 | TRBV19 | CASSISGTSGRGELFF | TGTGCCAGTAGTATCAGTGGGACTAGCGGGAGAGGGGAGCTGTTTTTT
TRBD2 | NA | TRBJ2-1 | TRBV9 | CASSAQAGSLGEQFF | TGTGCCAGCAGCGCACAAGCGGGGAGCCTAGGTGAGCAGTTCTTC